These 5 T cell receptor beta chains were sequenced from one sample in a study of T cell responses to AZD1222 COVID-19 vaccine. Profiling relied on immunoSEQ multiplex PCR, and the TCRdb table lists in-frame clones only, not all of them. The repertoire consists of about 140,000 clones, with just under 95% occurring once and the leading ten covering about 4.8%. The material was peripheral blood, obtained on day 0 of AZD1222 vaccination. Receptors were obtained from an adult in good health.

This chain uses TRBV19 with TRBJ1-5, with 7 positions matching TRBD1. CDR1 is LNHDA and CDR2 is SQIVND in the germline V gene (reference sequence). CDR3 size: 16 residues. V was pared by 7 bases and J by 0 bases, with 9 bases of the junction left unmatched. As DNA, the CDR3 is TGTGCCAGTATGGGGGGACAGCCATATAGCAATCAGCCCCAGCATTTT. This codes for CASMGGQPYSNQPQHF.

V and J are TRBV2 and TRBJ1-5; 7 nucleotides agree with TRBD1. This CDR3 is built from 13 residues. Germline V gene lookup returns CDR1 SNHLY and CDR2 FYNNEI. Unmatched junction bases numbered 8, after V lost 10 bases and J lost 5 bases. CDR3 in amino acids: CATRGQGDQPQHF. The CDR3 bases are TGTGCCACCCGGGGGCAGGGGGATCAGCCCCAGCATTTT. The full variable domain, rest sourced from reference TRBV2 and TRBJ1-5, is EPEVTQTPSHQVTQMGQEVILRCVPISNHLYFYWYRQILGQKVEFLVSFYNNEISEKSEIFDDQFSVERPDGSNFTLKIRSTKLEDSAMYFCATRGQGDQPQHFGDGTRLSIL.

In this sample, this clone turned up once. This chain links TRBV5-6 with TRBJ2-1; D may be TRBD2 (6 bases). Germline-derived CDR1 and CDR2 are SGHDT and YYEEEE. The CDR3 totals 12 residues. V lost 5 bases to trimming and J lost 5 bases, with 8 bases between them. The chain's CDR3 is CASSWGDNEQFF. For the CDR3, the DNA is TGTGCCAGCAGTTGGGGGGACAATGAGCAGTTCTTC.

This clone has just one count. The rearrangement links TRBV28 to TRBJ2-1, with unresolved D. V was shortened by 4 bases and J by 7 bases, with 14 bases between the two germline ends. This CDR3 spans 14 amino acids. In germline, CDR1 is MDHEN, CDR2 SYDVKM. CDR3: CASSSGTLENEQFF. CDR3 DNA: TGTGCCAGCAGTTCCGGTACTCTTGAGAATGAGCAGTTCTTC.

The chain carries TRBV20-1 and TRBJ1-2; D possibly corresponds to TRBD1 (5 bases). This CDR3 comprises 13 residues. Trimming cost V 3 bases and J 3 bases, with 11 bases left between them. In germline, CDR1 is DFQATT, CDR2 SNEGSKA (reference sequence). CDR3 region: CSASDDSYYGYTF. Written as DNA, the CDR3 is TGCAGTGCTAGTGACGACAGCTACTATGGCTACACCTTC.